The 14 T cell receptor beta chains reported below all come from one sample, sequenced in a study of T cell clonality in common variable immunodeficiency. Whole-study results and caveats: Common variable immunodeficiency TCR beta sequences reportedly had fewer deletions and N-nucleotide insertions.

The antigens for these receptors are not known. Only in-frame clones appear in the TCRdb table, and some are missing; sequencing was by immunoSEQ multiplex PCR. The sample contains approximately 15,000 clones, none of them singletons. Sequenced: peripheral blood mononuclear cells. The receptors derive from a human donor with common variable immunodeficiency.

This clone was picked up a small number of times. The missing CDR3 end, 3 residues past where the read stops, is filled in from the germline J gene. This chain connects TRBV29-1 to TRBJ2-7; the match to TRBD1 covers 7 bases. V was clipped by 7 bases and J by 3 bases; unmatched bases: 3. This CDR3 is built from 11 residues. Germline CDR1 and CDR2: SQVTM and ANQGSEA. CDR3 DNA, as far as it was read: TGCAGCGCATACAGGGGCTACGAG. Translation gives CSAYRGYE. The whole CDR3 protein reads CSAYRGYEQYF.

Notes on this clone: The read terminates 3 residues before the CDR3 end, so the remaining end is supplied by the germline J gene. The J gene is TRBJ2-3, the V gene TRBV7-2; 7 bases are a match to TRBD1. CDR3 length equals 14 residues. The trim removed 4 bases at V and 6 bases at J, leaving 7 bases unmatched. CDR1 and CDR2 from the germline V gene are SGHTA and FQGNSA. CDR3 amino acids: CASSWDRGRDTQYF. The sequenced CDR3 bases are TGTGCCAGCAGCTGGGACAGAGGACGGGATACG.

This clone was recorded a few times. CDR3 bases read: TGTGCCAGTAGTATTAGGGCAAATAACTATGGC. Amino acid sequence: CASSIRANNYG. The whole CDR3 protein is CASSIRANNYGYTF. The chain combines TRBV19 with TRBJ1-2; D is unresolved. From the germline J gene comes the end of the CDR3, since the read stops 3 residues before it. The CDR3 is 14 residues long. Germline loops: CDR1 LNHDA, CDR2 SQIVND (reference sequence). Trimming cost V 3 bases and J 1 base, with 9 bases left between them.

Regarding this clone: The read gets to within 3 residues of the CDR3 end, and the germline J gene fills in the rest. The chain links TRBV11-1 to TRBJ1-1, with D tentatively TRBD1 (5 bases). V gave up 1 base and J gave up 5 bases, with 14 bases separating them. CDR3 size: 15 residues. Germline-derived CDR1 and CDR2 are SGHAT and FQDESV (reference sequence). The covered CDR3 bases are TGTGCCAGCAGCTTAGTGGGAGGGGCGAGGACTGAA. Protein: CASSLVGGARTE. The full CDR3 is CASSLVGGARTEAFF.

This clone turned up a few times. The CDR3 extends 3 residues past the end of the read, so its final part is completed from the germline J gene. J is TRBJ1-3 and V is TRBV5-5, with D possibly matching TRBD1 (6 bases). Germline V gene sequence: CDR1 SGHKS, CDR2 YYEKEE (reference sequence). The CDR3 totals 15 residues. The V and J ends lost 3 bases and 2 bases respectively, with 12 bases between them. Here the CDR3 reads CASSWWDKPGNTIYF. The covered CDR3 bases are TGTGCCAGCAGCTGGTGGGACAAACCTGGAAACACC.

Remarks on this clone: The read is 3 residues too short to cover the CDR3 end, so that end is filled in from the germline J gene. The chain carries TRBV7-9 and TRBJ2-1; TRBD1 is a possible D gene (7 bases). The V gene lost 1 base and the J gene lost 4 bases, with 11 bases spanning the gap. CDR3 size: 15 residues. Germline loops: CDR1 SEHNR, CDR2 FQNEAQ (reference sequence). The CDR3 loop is CASSLGRGQYNEQFF. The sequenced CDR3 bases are TGTGCCAGCAGCTTAGGGCGGGGACAGTACAATGAG.

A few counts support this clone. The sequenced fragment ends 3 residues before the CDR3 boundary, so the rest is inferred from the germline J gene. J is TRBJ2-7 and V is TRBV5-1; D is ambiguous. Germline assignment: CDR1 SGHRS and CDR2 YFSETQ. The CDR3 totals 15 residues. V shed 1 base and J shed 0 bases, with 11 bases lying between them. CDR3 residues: CASSLRGPNSYEQYF. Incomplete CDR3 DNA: TGCGCCAGCAGCTTGAGAGGCCCGAACTCCTACGAG.

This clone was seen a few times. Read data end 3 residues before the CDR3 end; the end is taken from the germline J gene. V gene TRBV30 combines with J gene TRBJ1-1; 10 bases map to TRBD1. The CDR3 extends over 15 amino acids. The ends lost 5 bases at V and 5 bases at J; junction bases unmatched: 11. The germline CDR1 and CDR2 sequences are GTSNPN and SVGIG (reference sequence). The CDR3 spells CAWGDDRGLGTEAFF. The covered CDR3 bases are TGTGCCTGGGGAGACGACAGGGGGCTGGGAACTGAA. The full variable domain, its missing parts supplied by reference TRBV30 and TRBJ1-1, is SQTIHQWPATLVQPVGSPLSLECTVEGTSNPNLYWYRQAAGRGLQLLFYSVGIGQISSEVPQNLSASRPQDRQFILSSKKLLLSDSGFYLCAWGDDRGLGTEAFFGQGTRLTVV.

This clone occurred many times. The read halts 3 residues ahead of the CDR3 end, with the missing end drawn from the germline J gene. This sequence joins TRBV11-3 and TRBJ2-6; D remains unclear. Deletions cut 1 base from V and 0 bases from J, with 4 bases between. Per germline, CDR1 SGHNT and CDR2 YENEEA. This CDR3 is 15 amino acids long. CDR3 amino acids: CASSLGSSGANVLTF. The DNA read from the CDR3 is TGTGCCAGCAGCTTAGGCAGCTCTGGGGCCAACGTC.

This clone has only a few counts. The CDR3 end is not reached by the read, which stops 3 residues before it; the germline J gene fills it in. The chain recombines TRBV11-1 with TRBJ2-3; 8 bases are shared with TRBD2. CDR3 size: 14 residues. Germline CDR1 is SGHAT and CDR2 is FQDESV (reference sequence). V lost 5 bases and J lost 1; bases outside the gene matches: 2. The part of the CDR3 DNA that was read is TGTGCCAGCAGCCCGACTAGCGGCACAGATACG. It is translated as CASSPTSGTDT. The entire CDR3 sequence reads CASSPTSGTDTQYF.

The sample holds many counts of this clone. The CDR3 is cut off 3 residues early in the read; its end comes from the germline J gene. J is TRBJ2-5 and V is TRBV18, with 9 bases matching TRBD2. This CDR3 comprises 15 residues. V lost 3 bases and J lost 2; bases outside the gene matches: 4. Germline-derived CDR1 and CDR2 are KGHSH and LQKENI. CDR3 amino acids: CASSPQTSGQETQYF. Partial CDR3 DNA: TGTGCCAGCTCACCCCAGACTAGCGGTCAAGAGACC.

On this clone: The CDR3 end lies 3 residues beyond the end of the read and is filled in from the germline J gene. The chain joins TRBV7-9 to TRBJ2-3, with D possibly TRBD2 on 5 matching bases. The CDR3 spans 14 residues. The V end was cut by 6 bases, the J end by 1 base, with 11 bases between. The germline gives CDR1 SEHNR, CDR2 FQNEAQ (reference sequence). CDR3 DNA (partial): TGTGCCAGCAGGTTCACAGCGGGCACAGATACG. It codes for CASRFTAGTDT. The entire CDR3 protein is CASRFTAGTDTQYF.

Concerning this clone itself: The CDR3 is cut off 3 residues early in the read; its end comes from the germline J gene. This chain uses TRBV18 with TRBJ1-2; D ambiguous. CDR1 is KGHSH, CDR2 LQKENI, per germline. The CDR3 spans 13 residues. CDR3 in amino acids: CASSRERLIGYTF. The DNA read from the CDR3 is TGTGCCAGCTCACGAGAGCGTCTAATCGGC. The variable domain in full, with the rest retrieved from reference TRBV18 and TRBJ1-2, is NAGVMQNPRHLVRRRGQEARLRCSPMKGHSHVYWYRQLPEEGLKFMVYLQKENIIDESGMPKERFSAEFPKEGPSILRIQQVVRGDSAAYFCASSRERLIGYTFGSGTRLTVV.

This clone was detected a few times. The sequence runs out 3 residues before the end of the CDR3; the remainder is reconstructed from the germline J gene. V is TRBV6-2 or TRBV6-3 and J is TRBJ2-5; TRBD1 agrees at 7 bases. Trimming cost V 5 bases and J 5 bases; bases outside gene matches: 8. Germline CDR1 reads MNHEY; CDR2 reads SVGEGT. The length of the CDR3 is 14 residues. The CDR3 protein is CASSPRQGRETQYF. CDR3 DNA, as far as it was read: TGTGCCAGCAGTCCCCGACAGGGACGGGAGACC.